One and the same sample provided the 18 T cell receptor beta chains below, sequenced in a study of T-cell memory formation after mild COVID-19. Using its own MiXCR run on the 5' RACE reads, TCRdb lists one record per CDR3 protein. The table has fewer than 40,000 distinct CDR3 sequences, 9.5% to 12% seen once; the top ten hold roughly 29%. The sequenced sample consisted of PBMCs or a T cell subset sorted from them (not recorded which). These receptors originate from a man younger than 30 who had mild COVID-19 (a few samples of this study predate the infection). Cell type and time point are not known.

This clonotype was observed at least ten times. J is TRBJ1-6 and V is TRBV9; no clear D. The CDR3 spans 15 residues. Germline V gene data show CDR1 as SGDLS and CDR2 as YYNGEE. V was shortened by 4 bases and J by 6 bases, with 14 bases between the two germline ends. DNA for the CDR3: TGTGCCAGCAGCCCCCCGGGTCGAGGTAATTCACCCCTCCACTTT. It is translated as CASSPPGRGNSPLHF.

This clonotype was recorded a few times. The CDR3 DNA is TGTGCCAGCAGCTCAAGGGGACAGCAAAAACTGTTTTTT. It specifies CASSSRGQQKLFF. The rearrangement uses TRBV7-2 and TRBJ1-4; 7 bases are a match to TRBD1. The V gene's germline CDR1 is SGHTA and CDR2 FQGNSA. The CDR3 has 13 residues. V lost 4 bases to trimming and J lost 9 bases; unmatched junction nucleotides: 5. The full variable domain, its missing parts supplied by reference TRBV7-2 and TRBJ1-4, is GAGVSQSPSNKVTEKGKDVELRCDPISGHTALYWYRQSLGQGLEFLIYFQGNSAPDKSGLPSDRFSAERTGGSVSTLTIQRTQQEDSAVYLCASSSRGQQKLFFGSGTQLSVL.

This clonotype was recorded many times. The rearrangement links TRBV7-6 to TRBJ2-1; either TRBD1 or TRBD2 may fit D (7 bases each). Trimming removed 5 bases from V and 3 bases from J, with 17 bases in between. Germline CDR1 and CDR2: SGHVS and FNYEAQ. The CDR3 spans 16 residues. The CDR3 bases are TGTGCCAGCAGCCCGAGCACAGGGGACTACTACAATGAGCAGTTCTTC. Protein sequence: CASSPSTGDYYNEQFF.

This clonotype was seen more than once but under ten times. CDR3 amino acids: CASSLNGAQETQYF. The CDR3 nucleotides are TGTGCCAGCAGCTTGAACGGGGCTCAAGAGACCCAGTACTTC. The rearrangement links TRBV11-2 to TRBJ2-5; D may match TRBD1 or TRBD2 (5 bases each). There are 14 residues in the CDR3. The germline gives CDR1 SGHAT, CDR2 FQNNGV. V shed 3 bases and J shed 2 bases, with 10 bases lying between them.

This clonotype has ten or more counts. The rearrangement joins TRBV15 to TRBJ1-5; D uncertain. V dropped 0 bases and J dropped 3 bases, with 15 bases sitting between them. This CDR3 contains 17 residues. The germline V gene has CDR1 LNHNV and CDR2 YYDKDF (reference sequence). CDR3 nucleotide sequence: TGTGCCACCAGCAGAGAATGGGCCGTTCCGTTCAATCAGCCCCAGCATTTT. It is translated as CATSREWAVPFNQPQHF.

CDR3 region: CSARVNRGGDQPQHF. The CDR3 bases are TGCAGTGCTAGAGTTAACAGGGGTGGGGATCAGCCCCAGCATTTT. The J gene is TRBJ1-5, the V gene TRBV20-1; 7 bases map to TRBD1. This CDR3 contains 15 residues. Germline loops: CDR1 DFQATT, CDR2 SNEGSKA (reference sequence). Germline trimming cut 1 base from V and 5 bases from J; bases unmatched to any gene: 8.

This clonotype came up many times. CDR3 sequence (DNA): TGTGCCAGCACTCTGCTAGGCACCGAGGGCTACACCTTC. This translates into CASTLLGTEGYTF. The chain joins TRBV3-1 to TRBJ1-2; D remains ambiguous. This CDR3 is 13 amino acids long. In germline, CDR1 is LGHDT, CDR2 YNNKEL (reference sequence). V shed 7 bases and J shed 8 bases, with 17 bases lying between them.

The table lists this clonotype with many counts. The V and J genes are TRBV5-1 and TRBJ1-1; no clear D. The CDR3 is made up of 14 amino acids. The germline V and J ends were trimmed by 2 bases and 0 bases, with 8 bases remaining between them. Germline CDR1 is SGHRS and CDR2 is YFSETQ. CDR3 DNA sequence: TGCGCCAGCAGCTTTGCAGACTTGAACACTGAAGCTTTCTTT. Protein product: CASSFADLNTEAFF.

The rearrangement links TRBV11-3 to TRBJ2-1; D assignment may be TRBD1 or TRBD2 (5 bases each). The CDR3 runs 15 residues. CDR1 is SGHNT and CDR2 is YENEEA in the germline V gene. V was shortened by 5 bases and J by 1 base, with 12 bases between the two germline ends. Written as DNA, the CDR3 is TGTGCCAGCAGCCGCCGGGACGGATCCTACAATGAGCAGTTCTTC. Amino acid sequence: CASSRRDGSYNEQFF.

This sequence joins TRBV2 and TRBJ2-7, with 13 nucleotides matching TRBD2. The CDR3 runs to 15 residues. CDR1 SNHLY and CDR2 FYNNEI come from the germline V gene. Losses at the gene ends were 4 bases for V and 4 bases for J; bases not matched to a gene: 4. The CDR3 nucleotides read TGTGCCAGCAGTGGGACTAGCGGGGGCGGATACGAGCAGTACTTC. Translation: CASSGTSGGGYEQYF.

This clonotype appeared many times. The V gene is TRBV4-3, the J gene TRBJ2-5; D gene ambiguous. Trimming removed 1 base from V and 9 bases from J, with 18 bases in between. Germline V CDR1 and CDR2: LGHNA, YSLEER. The CDR3 sequence is 15 residues long. CDR3 sequence: CASSQVRLGSSAQYF. CDR3 sequence (DNA): TGCGCCAGCAGCCAAGTGAGGCTAGGCTCGAGCGCCCAGTACTTC.

This clonotype was recorded many times. The rearrangement uses TRBV2 and TRBJ2-1; the D gene is possibly TRBD2 (7 bases). This CDR3 has 12 residues. Germline V gene sequence: CDR1 SNHLY, CDR2 FYNNEI. In DNA form, the CDR3 reads TGTGCAAAGGGAGGGGGGGCCGAAGAGCAGTTCTTC. Translating gives CAKGGGAEEQFF.

This clonotype was seen many times. V usage is TRBV11-2 and J usage is TRBJ1-1, with D hard to call. The CDR3 totals 15 residues. Deletions cut 1 base from V and 5 bases from J, with 14 bases between. Germline CDR1 and CDR2: SGHAT and FQNNGV. CDR3 in amino acids: CASSLGSWFGTEAFF. CDR3 sequence (DNA): TGTGCCAGCAGCTTAGGGTCTTGGTTCGGGACTGAAGCTTTCTTT.

V usage is TRBV3-1 and J usage is TRBJ2-5; 13 nucleotides agree with TRBD2. This CDR3 is built from 16 residues. V lost 3 bases and J lost 3; bases outside the gene matches: 4. CDR1 LGHDT and CDR2 YNNKEL come from the germline V gene (reference sequence). CDR3 residues: CASSQSGTSGEETQYF. The DNA for the CDR3 is TGTGCCAGCAGCCAGTCCGGGACTAGCGGGGAAGAGACCCAGTACTTC.

This clonotype has a count of ten or more. The chain uses TRBV6-6 and TRBJ2-5, with D perhaps matching TRBD1 (5 bases). V shed 0 bases and J shed 5 bases, with 13 bases lying between them. In germline, CDR1 is MNHNY, CDR2 SVGAGI (reference sequence). The CDR3 is 15 residues long. The DNA of the CDR3 is TGTGCCAGCAGTTACTCTCGACAGATACGGGAGACCCAGTACTTC. This sequence encodes CASSYSRQIRETQYF.

This clonotype was observed at least ten times. The chain couples TRBV6-2 or TRBV6-3 to TRBJ2-2, with TRBD1 as a possible D gene (6 bases). The CDR3 sequence is 16 residues long. The V end lost 7 bases, the J end lost 2 bases, and 17 bases lay between the germline ends. CDR1 is MNHEY, CDR2 SVGEGT, per germline. CDR3 loop: CASTYAGELNTGELFF. Written as DNA, the CDR3 is TGTGCCAGCACATATGCAGGGGAGTTAAACACCGGGGAGCTGTTTTTT.

This clonotype has at least ten counts. V and J are TRBV20-1 and TRBJ1-3; 8 nucleotides align to TRBD1. Losses at the gene ends were 0 bases for V and 1 base for J; bases not matched to a gene: 5. The germline V gene encodes CDR1 DFQATT and CDR2 SNEGSKA (reference sequence). The CDR3 spans 16 residues. The CDR3 reads CSARDRTGTSGNTIYF. The CDR3, as DNA: TGCAGTGCTAGAGACCGGACAGGGACTTCTGGAAACACCATATATTTT.

This clonotype was seen repeatedly, ten times or more. This sequence joins TRBV20-1 and TRBJ2-3; the D gene is possibly TRBD2 (7 bases). The CDR3 length is 15 residues. The ends were cut back, 4 bases at V and 3 bases at J, with 17 bases in the middle. CDR1 DFQATT and CDR2 SNEGSKA come from the germline V gene (reference sequence). CDR3 nucleotides: TGCAGTGCTACCTTGTGGGGGGGCCGGACAGATACGCAGTATTTT. Translated, it gives CSATLWGGRTDTQYF.